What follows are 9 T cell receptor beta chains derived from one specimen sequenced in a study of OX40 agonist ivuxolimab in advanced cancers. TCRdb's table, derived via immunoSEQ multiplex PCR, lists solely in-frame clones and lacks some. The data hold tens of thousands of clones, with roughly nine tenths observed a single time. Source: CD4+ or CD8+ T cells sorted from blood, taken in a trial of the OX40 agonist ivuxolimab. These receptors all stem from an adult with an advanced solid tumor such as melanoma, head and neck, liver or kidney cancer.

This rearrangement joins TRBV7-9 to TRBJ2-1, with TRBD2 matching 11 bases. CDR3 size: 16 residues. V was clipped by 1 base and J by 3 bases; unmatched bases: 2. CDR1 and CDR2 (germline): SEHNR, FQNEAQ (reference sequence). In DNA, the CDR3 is TGTGCCAGCAGCTTAGAGGGACTAGCGGTCTACAATGAGCAGTTCTTC. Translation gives CASSLEGLAVYNEQFF.

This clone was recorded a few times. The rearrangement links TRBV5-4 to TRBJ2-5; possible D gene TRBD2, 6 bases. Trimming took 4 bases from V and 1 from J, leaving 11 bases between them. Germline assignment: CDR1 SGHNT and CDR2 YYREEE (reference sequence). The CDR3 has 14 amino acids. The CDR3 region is CASSPGTSQETQYF. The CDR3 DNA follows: TGTGCCAGCAGCCCGGGGACTTCCCAAGAGACCCAGTACTTC.

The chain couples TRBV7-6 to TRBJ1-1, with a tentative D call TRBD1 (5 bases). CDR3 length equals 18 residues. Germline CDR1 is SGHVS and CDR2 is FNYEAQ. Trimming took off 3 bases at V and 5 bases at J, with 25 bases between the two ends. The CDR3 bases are TGTGCCAGCAGCTTTCCGGCAGGGTCGATAAGAGGACAAACTGAAGCTTTCTTT. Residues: CASSFPAGSIRGQTEAFF.

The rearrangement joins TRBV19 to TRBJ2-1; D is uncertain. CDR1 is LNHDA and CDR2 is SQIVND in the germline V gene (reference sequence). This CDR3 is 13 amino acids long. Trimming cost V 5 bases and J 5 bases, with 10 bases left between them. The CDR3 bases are TGTGCCAGTAGTTTCGGAGCGAACAATGAGCAGTTCTTC. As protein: CASSFGANNEQFF.

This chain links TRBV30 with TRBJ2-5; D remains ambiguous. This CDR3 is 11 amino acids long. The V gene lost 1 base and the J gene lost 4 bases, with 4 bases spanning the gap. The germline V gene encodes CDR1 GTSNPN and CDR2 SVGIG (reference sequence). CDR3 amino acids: CAWSGGETQYF. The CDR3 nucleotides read TGTGCCTGGAGTGGGGGAGAGACCCAGTACTTC.

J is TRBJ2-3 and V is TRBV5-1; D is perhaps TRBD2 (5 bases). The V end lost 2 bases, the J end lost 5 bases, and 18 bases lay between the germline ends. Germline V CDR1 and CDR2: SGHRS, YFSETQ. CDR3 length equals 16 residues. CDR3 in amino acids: CASSLSSRAGGDTQYF. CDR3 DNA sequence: TGCGCCAGCAGCTTATCTAGTCGGGCTGGAGGAGATACGCAGTATTTT. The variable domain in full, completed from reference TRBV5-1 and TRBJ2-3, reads KAGVTQTPRYLIKTRGQQVTLSCSPISGHRSVSWYQQTPGQGLQFLFEYFSETQRNKGNFPGRFSGRQFSNSRSEMNVSTLELGDSALYLCASSLSSRAGGDTQYFGPGTRLTVL.

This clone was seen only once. The CDR3 bases are TGTGCCAGCAGCCCCAGTAGCGGGAGAAGATACGAGCAGTACTTC. Protein product: CASSPSSGRRYEQYF. The chain links TRBV7-9 to TRBJ2-7; 9 positions agree with TRBD2. This CDR3 is 15 amino acids long. V lost 5 bases, J lost 4 bases, and 9 bases stayed unmatched. Germline CDR1 SEHNR, CDR2 FQNEAQ (reference sequence).

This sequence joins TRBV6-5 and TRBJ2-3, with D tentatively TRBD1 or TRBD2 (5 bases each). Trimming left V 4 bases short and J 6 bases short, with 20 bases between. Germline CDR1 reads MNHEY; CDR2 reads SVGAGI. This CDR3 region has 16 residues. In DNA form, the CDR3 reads TGTGCCAGCAGTTTGGGGGAAGCGTACGAAGCCGATACGCAGTATTTT. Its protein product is CASSLGEAYEADTQYF.

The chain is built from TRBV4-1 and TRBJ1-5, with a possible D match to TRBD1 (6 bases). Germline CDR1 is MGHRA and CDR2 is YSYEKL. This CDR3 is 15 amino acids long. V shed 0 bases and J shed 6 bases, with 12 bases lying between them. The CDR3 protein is CASSQDEGGGQPQHF. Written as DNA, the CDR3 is TGCGCCAGCAGCCAAGATGAGGGGGGAGGTCAGCCCCAGCATTTT.